A selection of T cell receptor beta chains follows, all from one sample in a study of blood T cell repertoires in COVID-19. Produced via immunoSEQ multiplex PCR; TCRdb's table is partial and in-frame only. Of tens of thousands of clones in the sample, 81% were seen once. Sequenced material: peripheral blood. The origin of the receptors is a woman aged 80 or over with COVID-19, enrolled during active disease. Both conserved end residues are part of each CDR3. D genes are given only for firm matches. Rows give clone size only sometimes, using once, few, many, or a class for an expanded clone.

D gene: NA; clone size: NA; V gene: TRBV27; J gene: TRBJ2-3; CDR3 protein: CASKDSATPSDTQYF; CDR3 DNA: TGTGCCAGCAAGGACAGTGCCACCCCCTCAGATACGCAGTATTTT
D gene: TRBD2; clone size: once; V gene: TRBV6-5; J gene: TRBJ2-7; CDR3 protein: CASSYSTSGSSYEQYF; CDR3 DNA: TGTGCCAGCAGTTACTCGACTAGCGGGAGCTCCTACGAGCAGTACTTC
D gene: TRBD1; clone size: few; V gene: TRBV29-1; J gene: TRBJ1-1; CDR3 protein: CSVCGGQQGACSEAFF; CDR3 DNA: TGCAGCGTTTGTGGAGGGCAACAGGGGGCGTGTTCTGAAGCTTTCTTT
D gene: TRBD2; clone size: NA; V gene: TRBV5-4; J gene: TRBJ2-1; CDR3 protein: CASRLGLAGYNEQFF; CDR3 DNA: TGTGCCAGCAGGCTAGGACTAGCGGGGTACAATGAGCAGTTCTTC
D gene: NA; clone size: NA; V gene: TRBV7-9; J gene: TRBJ1-5; CDR3 protein: CASSLQGAGNQPQHF; CDR3 DNA: TGTGCCAGCAGCCTACAGGGTGCGGGCAATCAGCCCCAGCATTTT
D gene: TRBD1; clone size: once; V gene: TRBV5-1; J gene: TRBJ2-1; CDR3 protein: CASSGGQGAYNEQFF; CDR3 DNA: TGCGCCAGCAGCGGGGGACAGGGGGCCTACAATGAGCAGTTCTTC
D gene: NA; clone size: NA; V gene: TRBV29-1; J gene: TRBJ2-3; CDR3 protein: CSVGQGMTDTQYF; CDR3 DNA: TGCAGCGTTGGTCAGGGGATGACAGATACGCAGTATTTT
D gene: NA; clone size: NA; V gene: TRBV7-2; J gene: TRBJ2-7; CDR3 protein: CASSSTAFYEQYF; CDR3 DNA: TGTGCCAGCAGCTCGACAGCTTTCTACGAGCAGTACTTC
D gene: NA; clone size: NA; V gene: TRBV3-1/TRBV3-2; J gene: TRBJ1-2; CDR3 protein: CASSHLRNYGYTF; CDR3 DNA: TGTGCCAGCAGCCATCTCAGGAACTATGGCTACACCTTC
D gene: TRBD2; clone size: NA; V gene: TRBV2; J gene: TRBJ2-5; CDR3 protein: CGLRASGGQETQYF; CDR3 DNA: TGCGGGTTGCGGGCTAGCGGGGGACAAGAGACCCAGTACTTC